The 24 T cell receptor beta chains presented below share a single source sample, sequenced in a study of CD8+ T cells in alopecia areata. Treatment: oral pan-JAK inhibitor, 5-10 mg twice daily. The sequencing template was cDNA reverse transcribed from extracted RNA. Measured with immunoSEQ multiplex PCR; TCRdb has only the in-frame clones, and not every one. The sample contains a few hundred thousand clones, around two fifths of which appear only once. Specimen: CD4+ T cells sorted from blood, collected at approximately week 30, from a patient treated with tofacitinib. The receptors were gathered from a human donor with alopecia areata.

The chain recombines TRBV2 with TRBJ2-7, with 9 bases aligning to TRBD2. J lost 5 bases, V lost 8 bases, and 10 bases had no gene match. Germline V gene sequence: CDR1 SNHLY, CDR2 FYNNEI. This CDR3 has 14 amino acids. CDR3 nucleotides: TGTGCCAGCGGTGCGGGGGGGGACCCCCACGAGCAGTACTTC. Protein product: CASGAGGDPHEQYF.

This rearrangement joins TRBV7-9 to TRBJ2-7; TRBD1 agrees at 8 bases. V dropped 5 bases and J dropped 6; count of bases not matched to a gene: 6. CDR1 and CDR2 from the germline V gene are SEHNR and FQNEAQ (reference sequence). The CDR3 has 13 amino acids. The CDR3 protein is CASSPDRVVEQYF. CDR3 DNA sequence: TGTGCCAGCAGCCCGGACAGGGTGGTCGAGCAGTACTTC.

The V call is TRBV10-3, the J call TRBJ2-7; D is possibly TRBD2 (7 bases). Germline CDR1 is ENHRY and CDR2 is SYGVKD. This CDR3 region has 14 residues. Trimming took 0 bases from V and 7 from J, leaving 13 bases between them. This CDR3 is CAISESGGGREQYF. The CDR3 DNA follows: TGTGCCATCAGTGAGTCTGGGGGGGGCCGTGAGCAGTACTTC.

The CDR3 region is CASSQKGVLNTEAFF. CDR3 coding DNA: TGTGCCAGCAGCCAAAAGGGGGTTCTGAACACTGAAGCTTTCTTT. The J gene is TRBJ1-1, the V gene TRBV7-9, with TRBD1 as a possible D gene (6 bases). Germline V lookup: CDR1 SEHNR, CDR2 FQNEAQ (reference sequence). Trimming stripped 5 bases from V and 0 bases from J, with 13 bases between. The CDR3 loop spans 15 amino acids.

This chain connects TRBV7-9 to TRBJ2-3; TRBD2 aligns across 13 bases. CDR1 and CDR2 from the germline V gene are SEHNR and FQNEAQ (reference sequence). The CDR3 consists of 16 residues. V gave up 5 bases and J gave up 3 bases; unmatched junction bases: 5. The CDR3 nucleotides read TGTGCCAGCAGCACCGGACTAGCGGGAGATACAGATACGCAGTATTTT. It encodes CASSTGLAGDTDTQYF.

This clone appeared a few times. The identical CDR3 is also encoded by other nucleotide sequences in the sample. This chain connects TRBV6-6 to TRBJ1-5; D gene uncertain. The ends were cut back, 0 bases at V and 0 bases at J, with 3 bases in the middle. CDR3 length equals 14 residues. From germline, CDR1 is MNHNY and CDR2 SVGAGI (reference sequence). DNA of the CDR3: TGTGCCAGCAGTTACTCGAGTAGCAATCAGCCCCAGCATTTT. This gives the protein CASSYSSSNQPQHF.

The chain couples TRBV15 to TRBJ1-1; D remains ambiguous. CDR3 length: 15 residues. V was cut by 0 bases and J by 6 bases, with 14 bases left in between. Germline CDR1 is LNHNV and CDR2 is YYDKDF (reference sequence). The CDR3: CATSREPGVRAEAFF. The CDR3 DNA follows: TGTGCCACCAGCAGAGAGCCCGGGGTCCGGGCTGAAGCTTTCTTT.

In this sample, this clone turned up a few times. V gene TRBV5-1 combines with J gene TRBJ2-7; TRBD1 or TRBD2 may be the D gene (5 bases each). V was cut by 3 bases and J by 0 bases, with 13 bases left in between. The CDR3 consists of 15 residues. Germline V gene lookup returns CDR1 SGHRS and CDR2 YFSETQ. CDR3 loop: CASSWGTVDSYEQYF. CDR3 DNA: TGCGCCAGCAGCTGGGGGACGGTAGACTCCTACGAGCAGTACTTC. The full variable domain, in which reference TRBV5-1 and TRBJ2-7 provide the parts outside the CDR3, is KAGVTQTPRYLIKTRGQQVTLSCSPISGHRSVSWYQQTPGQGLQFLFEYFSETQRNKGNFPGRFSGRQFSNSRSEMNVSTLELGDSALYLCASSWGTVDSYEQYFGPGTRLTVT.

The CDR3 protein is CASLELGFLSDTQYF. For the CDR3, the DNA is TGCGCCAGCCTCGAACTCGGCTTTCTGTCGGATACGCAGTATTTT. The chain has TRBV5-1 and TRBJ2-3; no clear D. With 7 bases removed from V and 6 bases from J, the gap between germline ends came to 21 bases. The CDR3 runs 15 residues. Germline V lookup: CDR1 SGHRS, CDR2 YFSETQ.

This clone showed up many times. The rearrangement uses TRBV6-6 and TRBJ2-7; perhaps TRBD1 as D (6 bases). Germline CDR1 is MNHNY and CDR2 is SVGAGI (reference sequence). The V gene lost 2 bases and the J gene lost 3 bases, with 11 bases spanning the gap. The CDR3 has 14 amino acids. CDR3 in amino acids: CASSYADRNYEQYF. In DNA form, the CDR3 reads TGTGCCAGCAGTTACGCAGACAGGAACTACGAGCAGTACTTC.

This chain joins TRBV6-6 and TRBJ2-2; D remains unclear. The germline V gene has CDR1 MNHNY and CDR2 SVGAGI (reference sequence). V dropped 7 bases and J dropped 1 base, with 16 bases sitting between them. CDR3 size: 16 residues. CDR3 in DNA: TGTGCCAGCACCCATTATCTGCCGGTGAACACCGGGGAGCTGTTTTTT. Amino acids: CASTHYLPVNTGELFF.

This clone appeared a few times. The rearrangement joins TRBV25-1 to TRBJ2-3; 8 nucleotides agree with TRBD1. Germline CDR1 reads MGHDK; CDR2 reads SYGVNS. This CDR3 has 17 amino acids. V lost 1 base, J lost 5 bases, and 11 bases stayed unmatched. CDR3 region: CASSELGSGRGLDTQYF. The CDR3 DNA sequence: TGTGCCAGCAGTGAATTAGGTTCTGGCAGGGGGCTAGATACGCAGTATTTT. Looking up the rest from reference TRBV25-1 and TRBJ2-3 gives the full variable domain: EADIYQTPRYLVIGTGKKITLECSQTMGHDKMYWYQQDPGMELHLIHYSYGVNSTEKGDLSSESTVSRIRTEHFPLTLESARPSHTSQYLCASSELGSGRGLDTQYFGPGTRLTVL.

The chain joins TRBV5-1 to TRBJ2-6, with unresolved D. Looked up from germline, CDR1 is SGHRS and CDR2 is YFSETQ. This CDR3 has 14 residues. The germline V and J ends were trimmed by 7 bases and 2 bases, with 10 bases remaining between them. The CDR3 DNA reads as TGCGCCAGCGTGGCGGCCCCTGGGGCCAACGTCCTGACTTTC. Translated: CASVAAPGANVLTF. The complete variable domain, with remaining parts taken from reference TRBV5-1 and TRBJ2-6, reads KAGVTQTPRYLIKTRGQQVTLSCSPISGHRSVSWYQQTPGQGLQFLFEYFSETQRNKGNFPGRFSGRQFSNSRSEMNVSTLELGDSALYLCASVAAPGANVLTFGAGSRLTVL.

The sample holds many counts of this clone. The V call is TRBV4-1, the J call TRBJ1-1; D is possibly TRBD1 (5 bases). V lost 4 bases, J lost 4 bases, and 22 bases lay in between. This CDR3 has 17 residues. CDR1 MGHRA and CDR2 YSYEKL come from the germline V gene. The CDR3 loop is CASSPSGERVFGTEAFF. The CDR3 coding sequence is TGCGCCAGCAGCCCGTCGGGGGAAAGGGTTTTTGGCACTGAAGCTTTCTTT.

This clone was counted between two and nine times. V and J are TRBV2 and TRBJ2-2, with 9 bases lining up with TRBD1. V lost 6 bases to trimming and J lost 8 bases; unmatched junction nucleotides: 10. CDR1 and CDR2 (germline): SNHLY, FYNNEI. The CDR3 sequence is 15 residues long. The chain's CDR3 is CASSRGQGPSGELFF. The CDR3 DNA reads TGTGCCAGCAGCCGGGGACAGGGTCCTTCGGGGGAGCTGTTTTTT.

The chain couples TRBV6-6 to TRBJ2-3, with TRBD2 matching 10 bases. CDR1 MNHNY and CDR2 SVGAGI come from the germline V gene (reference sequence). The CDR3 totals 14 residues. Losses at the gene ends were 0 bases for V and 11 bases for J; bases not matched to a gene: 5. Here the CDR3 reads CASSYSPLAGEQYF. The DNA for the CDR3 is TGTGCCAGCAGTTACTCGCCCCTAGCGGGAGAGCAGTATTTT.

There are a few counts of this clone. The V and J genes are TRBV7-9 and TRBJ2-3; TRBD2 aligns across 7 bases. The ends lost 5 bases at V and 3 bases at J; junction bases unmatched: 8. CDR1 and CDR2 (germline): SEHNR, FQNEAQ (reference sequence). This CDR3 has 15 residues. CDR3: CASSTRGEGTDTQYF. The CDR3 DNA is TGTGCCAGCAGCACTAGAGGGGAGGGGACAGATACGCAGTATTTT.

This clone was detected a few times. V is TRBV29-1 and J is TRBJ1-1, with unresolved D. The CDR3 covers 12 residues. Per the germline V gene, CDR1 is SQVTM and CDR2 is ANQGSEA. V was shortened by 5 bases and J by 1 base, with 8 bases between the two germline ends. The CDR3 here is CSVSDTNTEAFF. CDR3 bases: TGCAGCGTTTCAGACACGAACACTGAAGCTTTCTTT.

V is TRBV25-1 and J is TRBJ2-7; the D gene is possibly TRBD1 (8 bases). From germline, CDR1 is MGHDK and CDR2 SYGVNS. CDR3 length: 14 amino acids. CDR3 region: CAPGRGAGGHEQYF. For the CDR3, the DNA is TGTGCACCAGGGAGGGGGGCAGGGGGCCACGAGCAGTACTTC.

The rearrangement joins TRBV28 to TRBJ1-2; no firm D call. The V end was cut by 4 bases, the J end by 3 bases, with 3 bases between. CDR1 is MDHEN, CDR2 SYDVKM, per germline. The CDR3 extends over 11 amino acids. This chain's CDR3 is CASSSDYGYTF. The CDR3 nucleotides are TGTGCCAGCAGTTCGGACTATGGCTACACCTTC.

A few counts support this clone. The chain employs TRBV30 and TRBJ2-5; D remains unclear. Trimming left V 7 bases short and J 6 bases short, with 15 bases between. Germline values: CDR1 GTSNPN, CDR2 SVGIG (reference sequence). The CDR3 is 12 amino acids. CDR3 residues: CAYMDVGKTQYF. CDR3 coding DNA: TGTGCCTACATGGACGTTGGGAAGACCCAGTACTTC. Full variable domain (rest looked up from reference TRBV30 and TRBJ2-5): SQTIHQWPATLVQPVGSPLSLECTVEGTSNPNLYWYRQAAGRGLQLLFYSVGIGQISSEVPQNLSASRPQDRQFILSSKKLLLSDSGFYLCAYMDVGKTQYFGPGTRLLVL.

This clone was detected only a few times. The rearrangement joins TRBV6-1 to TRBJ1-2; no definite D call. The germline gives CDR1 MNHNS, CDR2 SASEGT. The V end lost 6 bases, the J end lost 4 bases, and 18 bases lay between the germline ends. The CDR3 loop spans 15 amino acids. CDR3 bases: TGTGCCAGCAGCCCGACTGGCGGGGAGGCCTATGGCTACACCTTC. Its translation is CASSPTGGEAYGYTF.

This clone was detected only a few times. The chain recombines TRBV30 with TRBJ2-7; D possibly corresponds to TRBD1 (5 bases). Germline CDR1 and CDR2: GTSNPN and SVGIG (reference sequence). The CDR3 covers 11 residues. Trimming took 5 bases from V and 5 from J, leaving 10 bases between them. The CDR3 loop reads CAWGHANEQYF. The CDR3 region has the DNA TGTGCCTGGGGACACGCCAACGAGCAGTACTTC.

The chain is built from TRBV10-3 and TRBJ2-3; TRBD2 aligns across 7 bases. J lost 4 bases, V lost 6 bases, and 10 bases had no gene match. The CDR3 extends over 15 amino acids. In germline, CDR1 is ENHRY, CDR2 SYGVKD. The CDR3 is CAIRMDEGRADTQYF. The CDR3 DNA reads TGTGCCATCAGAATGGATGAGGGGAGGGCAGATACGCAGTATTTT.